This entry is about one TCR beta chain. TCRdb keeps only in-frame clones here, not all; method: immunoSEQ multiplex PCR. This sample has around 300,000 clones, with nearly 90% found just once. Everyone who took part was about 18 to 90 years old, and they came from about 25 US areas. Categorization into cohorts depended on clinical history that participants reported. Cohort 3 donors counted as recovered after two negative PCRs, clearance, or resolved symptoms. This record comes from a study of blood T cell repertoires in COVID-19. Study overall: Collection of acute and convalescent COVID-19 samples took place in the United States, Italy and Spain.

CDR3 length equals 13 residues. Germline V gives CDR1 KGHSH, CDR2 LQKENI. The V gene end was trimmed by 3 bases and the J gene end by 5 bases; junction bases not matched to a gene: 3. V and J are TRBV18 and TRBJ2-7, with 8 positions matching TRBD1. The TCR comes from a woman aged 55-70 years who had recovered from COVID-19. The sequencing input was PBMCs or T cells enriched from blood (not recorded which). The CDR3 sequence is CASSPGQGDEQYF. CDR3 DNA sequence: TGTGCCAGCTCACCCGGACAGGGTGACGAGCAGTACTTC.